This entry is about one T cell receptor beta chain. TCRdb ran MiXCR on the 5' RACE reads and lists one entry per CDR3 protein. Here the sample spans about 280,000 distinct CDR3 sequences, 20% being singletons. These data come from a study of CD8 T cells in ankylosing spondylitis. The clonotype originates from a male donor with ankylosing spondylitis or in good health (not recorded which). The sample consisted of blood, either unsorted or a sorted T cell fraction (not recorded which).

The CDR3 sequence: CASSPLLGGGEQYV. The CDR3 DNA reads TGTGCCAGCAGCCCCCTTCTCGGAGGGGGCGAGCAGTACGTC. This chain uses TRBV14 with TRBJ2-7; D may correspond to TRBD1 or TRBD2 (6 bases each). CDR3 length equals 14 residues. Germline CDR1 reads SGHDN; CDR2 reads FVKESK. V shed 4 bases and J shed 6 bases, with 16 bases lying between them.